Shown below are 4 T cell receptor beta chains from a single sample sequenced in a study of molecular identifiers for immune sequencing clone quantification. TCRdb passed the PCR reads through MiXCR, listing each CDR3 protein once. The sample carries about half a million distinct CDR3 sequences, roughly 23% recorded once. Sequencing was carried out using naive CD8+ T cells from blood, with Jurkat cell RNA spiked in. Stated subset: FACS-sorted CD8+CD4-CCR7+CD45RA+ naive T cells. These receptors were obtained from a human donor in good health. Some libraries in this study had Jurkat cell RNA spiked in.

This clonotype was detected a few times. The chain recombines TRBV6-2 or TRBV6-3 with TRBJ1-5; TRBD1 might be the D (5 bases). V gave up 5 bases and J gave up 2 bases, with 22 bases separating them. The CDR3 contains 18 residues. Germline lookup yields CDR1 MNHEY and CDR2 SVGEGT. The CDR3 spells CASSPIGRVRWRNQPQHF. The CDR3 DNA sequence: TGTGCCAGCAGTCCGATAGGCAGGGTACGTTGGCGCAATCAGCCCCAGCATTTT.

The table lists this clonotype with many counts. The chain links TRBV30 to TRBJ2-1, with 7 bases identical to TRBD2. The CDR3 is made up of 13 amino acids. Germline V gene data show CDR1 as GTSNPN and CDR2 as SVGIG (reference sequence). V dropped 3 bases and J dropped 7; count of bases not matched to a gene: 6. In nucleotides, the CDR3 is TGTGCCTGGAGCCGGACTAGGATAAATGAGCAGTTCTTC. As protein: CAWSRTRINEQFF.

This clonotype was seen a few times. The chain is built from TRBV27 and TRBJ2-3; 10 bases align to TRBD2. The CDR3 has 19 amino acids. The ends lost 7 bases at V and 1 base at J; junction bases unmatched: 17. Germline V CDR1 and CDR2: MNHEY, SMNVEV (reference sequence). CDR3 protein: CASTPLSSGGAGGTDTQYF. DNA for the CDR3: TGTGCCAGCACCCCACTTTCGAGCGGGGGGGCTGGAGGCACAGATACGCAGTATTTT.

The DNA of the CDR3 is TGCAGTGCTAGAGCTGAATACAATGAGCAGTACTTC. This encodes CSARAEYNEQYF. This chain uses TRBV20-1 with TRBJ2-5; D not resolved. With 1 base removed from V and 11 bases from J, the gap between germline ends came to 14 bases. This CDR3 has 12 amino acids. The germline V gene encodes CDR1 DFQATT and CDR2 SNEGSKA (reference sequence).